This T cell receptor (beta chain) originates from a study of beta chain features in type 1 diabetes. Turning to the study itself: The patient and healthy donor groups were comparable for age, gender and cell yields. Study-level results: cDNA-based sequencing might over-represent cells highly expressing TCR. Patients with type 1 diabetes carried fewer insertions and had more deletions at their VDJ junctions. Type 1 diabetes patients showed a moderate but significant shortening of TCRB CDR3s in all four CD4+ subsets.

As concerns this clone: Its antigen is currently unknown.

As every portion of the isolated RNA was reverse transcribed, the sequencing read expressed TCRB transcripts. This table comes from immunoSEQ multiplex PCR, and its TCRdb copy is limited to in-frame clones, with some not included. This sample has 500,000 to 850,000 clones, with over 12% found just once. The V and J ends lost 2 bases and 3 bases respectively, with 11 bases between them. CDR3 length equals 14 residues. Per the germline V gene, CDR1 is MNHEY and CDR2 is SMNVEV (reference sequence). Sorted populations all had greater than 98% purity. The receptor's source is a young man with type 1 diabetes. The sequenced sample consisted of naive CD4+ T cells from blood. The chain is built from TRBV27 and TRBJ2-7, with D possibly TRBD1 on 6 matching bases. CDR3 nucleotide sequence: TGTGCCAGCAGTTTACCAGGGGTGGGCTACGAGCAGTACTTC. Translated, it gives CASSLPGVGYEQYF.